These 25 T cell receptor beta chains originate from one sample sequenced in a study of regulatory T cells in long-lasting Graves disease. Time point reported: persistent/refractory GD, antithyroid drugs over 5 years with positive TRAb. Making the TCR library involved RNA that had been extracted from PBMCs. Both iRepertoire HTBI primers and Arm-PCR of CDR3 regions were used to build the TCR beta libraries. TCRdb re-analysed the multiplex PCR reads in MiXCR, keeping a single row per CDR3 protein. The sample yields 650,000 to 850,000 distinct CDR3 sequences, 25% to 35% seen once. The sample in question was peripheral blood mononuclear cells (PBMCs), obtained when the disease was refractory, from a patient treated with antithyroid drugs. The receptors were sampled from a female donor with Graves disease.

This clonotype was counted many times. The J gene is TRBJ1-1, the V gene TRBV5-1; no firm D call. The length of the CDR3 is 13 residues. Trimming took 5 bases from V and 0 from J, leaving 8 bases between them. Germline V gene lookup returns CDR1 SGHRS and CDR2 YFSETQ. CDR3 DNA sequence: TGCGCCAGCAGTAGCGATGTGAACACTGAAGCTTTCTTT. Its protein product is CASSSDVNTEAFF.

As regards this clonotype: The junction and the germline gene differ at one end; a read error may be behind it. The chain employs TRBV7-2 and TRBJ2-7, with a tentative D call TRBD1 (6 bases). The CDR3 is made up of 13 amino acids. Germline values: CDR1 SGHTA, CDR2 FQGNSA. Written as DNA, the CDR3 is TGTGCCGGCAGCTACAGGGCCGTCTACGAGCAGTACTTC. Encoded protein: CAGSYRAVYEQYF.

V and J are TRBV20-1 and TRBJ2-7, with 10 bases lining up with TRBD1. Germline lookup yields CDR1 DFQATT and CDR2 SNEGSKA (reference sequence). CDR3 length: 13 amino acids. With 6 bases clipped from V and 5 bases from J, the junction kept 7 bases outside the gene matches. CDR3 region: CSARQGQGNEQYF. CDR3 in DNA: TGCAGTGCCCGGCAGGGACAGGGGAACGAGCAGTACTTC.

V usage is TRBV7-6 and J usage is TRBJ2-7; 8 bases align to TRBD2. The length of the CDR3 is 15 residues. From germline, CDR1 is SGHVS and CDR2 FNYEAQ. V was clipped by 5 bases and J by 5 bases; unmatched bases: 11. CDR3 DNA sequence: TGTGCCAGCAGCCAACCAAGCGGGGGCTTGGACGAGCAGTACTTC. Protein product: CASSQPSGGLDEQYF.

This rearrangement joins TRBV27 to TRBJ1-2; possibly TRBD1 for D (5 bases). The length of the CDR3 is 19 residues. Trimming took off 1 base at V and 4 bases at J, with 25 bases between the two ends. Germline loops: CDR1 MNHEY, CDR2 SMNVEV (reference sequence). The CDR3 coding sequence is TGTGCCAGCAGTTTATTTTTAGGCTTTAGGGGAGAGGAGCCCTATGGCTACACCTTC. Protein: CASSLFLGFRGEEPYGYTF.

This clonotype has a handful of counts. V is TRBV20-1 and J is TRBJ1-1; TRBD1 might be the D (6 bases). Germline V gene lookup returns CDR1 DFQATT and CDR2 SNEGSKA (reference sequence). Trimming left V 2 bases short and J 4 bases short, with 11 bases between. CDR3 length: 13 residues. The CDR3 bases are TGCAGTGCTAGACCCACAGGGCCCACTGAAGCTTTCTTT. The encoded protein is CSARPTGPTEAFF.

This chain links TRBV7-3 with TRBJ2-7, with 11 positions matching TRBD2. The J segment lost 2 bases and the V segment lost 2 bases, leaving 8 bases of the junction unmatched. The germline gives CDR1 SGHTA, CDR2 FQGTGA. CDR3 length: 17 amino acids. The CDR3 DNA reads as TGTGCCAGCAGCTTAGCACCGACTAGCGGGAAAGCCTACGAGCAGTACTTC. Amino acids: CASSLAPTSGKAYEQYF.

This clonotype was counted ten times or more. The gene calls are TRBV2 and TRBJ2-5; D is ambiguous. Germline values: CDR1 SNHLY, CDR2 FYNNEI. V was trimmed by 5 bases and J by 1 base, leaving 8 bases between them. The CDR3 is 13 amino acids. The chain's CDR3 is CASSYYVQETQYF. CDR3 in DNA: TGTGCCAGCAGTTACTATGTCCAAGAGACCCAGTACTTC.

The chain carries TRBV19 and TRBJ1-1; TRBD1 agrees at 7 bases. The CDR3 covers 15 residues. CDR1 and CDR2 from the germline V gene are LNHDA and SQIVND (reference sequence). Trimming cost V 8 bases and J 4 bases; bases outside gene matches: 13. The DNA for the CDR3 is TGTGCCAGTCGGTCAGTGGTAGGGGGCATCACTGAAGCTTTCTTT. Its translation: CASRSVVGGITEAFF.

The V call is TRBV6-1, the J call TRBJ1-1, with no clear D. Germline CDR1 reads MNHNS; CDR2 reads SASEGT. This CDR3 comprises 15 residues. Trimming shortened V by 8 bases and J by 2 bases, and 18 bases separated the two germline ends. The CDR3 DNA reads TGTGCCAGCGTAGAAGGCGGCCTGGTAAACACTGAAGCTTTCTTT. Amino acids: CASVEGGLVNTEAFF.

In regard to this clonotype: Possible read error: a much larger clone is one base away. The chain is built from TRBV12-3 or TRBV12-4 and TRBJ2-2, with TRBD2 as a possible D gene (6 bases). There are 14 residues in the CDR3. Here the CDR3 reads CASRGGRSTGELSF. The CDR3 DNA reads TGTGCCAGCAGGGGGGGACGGTCCACCGGGGAGCTGTCTTTT.

V and J are TRBV7-9 and TRBJ2-5; D call uncertain. Germline CDR1 is SEHNR and CDR2 is FQNEAQ (reference sequence). V lost 5 bases and J lost 4, with 8 bases in between. The CDR3 runs 12 residues. The chain's CDR3 is CASSKGPETQYF. In DNA form, the CDR3 reads TGTGCCAGCAGCAAAGGGCCAGAGACCCAGTACTTC.

Turning to this clonotype: A much larger clone lies a single base off, so this may be a read error. J is TRBJ2-1 and V is TRBV12-3 or TRBV12-4, with TRBD2 matching 7 bases. This CDR3 has 14 residues. J lost 10 bases, V lost 1 base, and 7 bases had no gene match. In DNA, the CDR3 is TGTGCCAGCAGTTTAGGGAGACGGGACTACGAGCAGTTCTTC. Translating it yields CASSLGRRDYEQFF.

Comment on this clonotype: A clone one base away is much larger, so this may be a read error. The chain is built from TRBV7-2 and TRBJ1-2; TRBD1 might be the D (5 bases). Looked up from germline, CDR1 is SGHTA and CDR2 is FQGNSA. Trimming shortened V by 5 bases and J by 4 bases, and 14 bases separated the two germline ends. The CDR3 is 14 residues long. CDR3 DNA: TGTGCCAGCAGCCCAGTAGGGACGACCTATGGCTACACCTTC. It translates to CASSPVGTTYGYTF.

This clonotype was recorded many times. This rearrangement joins TRBV20-1 to TRBJ2-7, with D uncertain. The length of the CDR3 is 16 residues. V dropped 1 base and J dropped 0 bases, with 16 bases sitting between them. In germline, CDR1 is DFQATT, CDR2 SNEGSKA (reference sequence). The CDR3, as DNA: TGCAGTGCTAGAGTTGACAACCAGGTCAGCTCCTACGAGCAGTACTTC. The encoded protein is CSARVDNQVSSYEQYF.

This clonotype has ten or more counts. The genes are TRBV2 and TRBJ2-5, with 9 nucleotides matching TRBD1. The CDR3 sequence is 14 residues long. Trimming cost V 6 bases and J 4 bases; bases outside gene matches: 6. CDR1 is SNHLY, CDR2 FYNNEI, per germline. The DNA of the CDR3 is TGTGCCAGCAGCTTCACAGGGGGCAGAGAGACCCAGTACTTC. Protein: CASSFTGGRETQYF.

The J gene is TRBJ2-1, the V gene TRBV14; D perhaps matches TRBD2 (5 bases). This CDR3 is 16 amino acids long. Trimming removed 6 bases at V and 6 bases at J, with 21 bases between. The germline CDR1 and CDR2 sequences are SGHDN and FVKESK. For the CDR3, the DNA is TGTGCCAGCAGGACCGGGGTTAGCGAACCCTGCAATGAGCAGTTCTTC. Translating it yields CASRTGVSEPCNEQFF.

This clonotype was seen more than once but under ten times. The chain combines TRBV5-1 with TRBJ2-5; D gene ambiguous. Trimming removed 4 bases from V and 5 bases from J, with 18 bases in between. The germline CDR1 and CDR2 sequences are SGHRS and YFSETQ. This CDR3 has 15 residues. CDR3 nucleotides: TGCGCCAGCAGCCCCCGACCAATTCCCACGGAGACCCAGTACTTC. Its protein product is CASSPRPIPTETQYF. The variable domain in full, completed from reference TRBV5-1 and TRBJ2-5, reads KAGVTQTPRYLIKTRGQQVTLSCSPISGHRSVSWYQQTPGQGLQFLFEYFSETQRNKGNFPGRFSGRQFSNSRSEMNVSTLELGDSALYLCASSPRPIPTETQYFGPGTRLLVL.

This clonotype was counted only a few times. The chain couples TRBV29-1 to TRBJ2-5; possibly TRBD1 or TRBD2 for D (5 bases each). The length of the CDR3 is 11 residues. Trimming took 1 base from V and 5 from J, leaving 5 bases between them. Per germline, CDR1 SQVTM and CDR2 ANQGSEA. CDR3 DNA: TGCAGCGTTGAAGGGGACGAGACCCAGTACTTC. Its protein product is CSVEGDETQYF.

This chain joins TRBV30 and TRBJ1-1; TRBD1 aligns across 7 bases. This CDR3 spans 13 amino acids. The junction had 4 bases not matched to a gene; V was cut back by 5 bases and J by 1 base. CDR1 and CDR2 from the germline V gene are GTSNPN and SVGIG (reference sequence). This CDR3 reads CAWDRERNTEAFF. CDR3 sequence (DNA): TGTGCCTGGGACAGGGAGCGGAACACTGAAGCTTTCTTT.

The V call is TRBV20-1, the J call TRBJ2-7, with 8 bases identical to TRBD2. The length of the CDR3 is 14 residues. CDR1 is DFQATT and CDR2 is SNEGSKA in the germline V gene (reference sequence). The V and J ends lost 2 bases and 1 base, in that order; junction bases with no gene match: 4. The chain's CDR3 is CSARLSGSSYEQYF. The DNA of the CDR3 is TGCAGTGCTAGACTAAGCGGGAGTTCCTACGAGCAGTACTTC.

Many counts were recorded for this clonotype. This sequence joins TRBV3-1 and TRBJ1-2; D unclear. Looked up from germline, CDR1 is LGHDT and CDR2 is YNNKEL (reference sequence). The CDR3 extends over 11 amino acids. With 1 base removed from V and 7 bases from J, the gap between germline ends came to 4 bases. CDR3: CASSQAAGYTF. In DNA, the CDR3 is TGTGCCAGCAGCCAAGCGGCTGGCTACACCTTC.

The chain recombines TRBV20-1 with TRBJ2-7; maybe TRBD1 (6 bases). Germline V lookup: CDR1 DFQATT, CDR2 SNEGSKA (reference sequence). Trimming stripped 4 bases from V and 5 bases from J, with 12 bases between. The length of the CDR3 is 12 residues. CDR3 loop: CSATNRDDEQYF. The CDR3 region has the DNA TGCAGTGCTACCAACAGGGATGACGAGCAGTACTTC.

This clonotype was seen many times. The rearrangement links TRBV7-3 to TRBJ1-1; no clear D. CDR1 is SGHTA and CDR2 is FQGTGA in the germline V gene. This CDR3 has 14 residues. Trimming took 2 bases from V and 2 from J, leaving 9 bases between them. The CDR3 region has the DNA TGTGCCAGCAGCTTAGGGCAGTTCAACACTGAAGCTTTCTTT. Translation: CASSLGQFNTEAFF. Full variable domain (rest looked up from reference TRBV7-3 and TRBJ1-1): GAGVSQTPSNKVTEKGKYVELRCDPISGHTALYWYRQSLGQGPEFLIYFQGTGAADDSGLPNDRFFAVRPEGSVSTLKIQRTERGDSAVYLCASSLGQFNTEAFFGQGTRLTVV.

This clonotype occurred once. The chain employs TRBV19 and TRBJ2-7, with 10 bases fitting TRBD2. Germline loops: CDR1 LNHDA, CDR2 SQIVND (reference sequence). With 5 bases clipped from V and 2 bases from J, the junction kept 9 bases outside the gene matches. The CDR3 is 16 residues long. The DNA of the CDR3 is TGTGCCAGTAGTGCGCCGGGACTAGCGAAGACCTACGAGCAGTACTTC. Translating it yields CASSAPGLAKTYEQYF.